The present entry profiles one T cell receptor beta chain with its context. The sample is drawn from a study of control samples from healthy donors and cancer patients. Clones were sequenced by immunoSEQ multiplex PCR, and TCRdb holds only the in-frame ones, with some missing. The repertoire holds roughly 100,000 clones, 83% seen once, with about 13% in the top ten. Losses at the gene ends were 3 bases for V and 5 bases for J; bases not matched to a gene: 4. The CDR3 is made up of 16 amino acids. Germline loops: CDR1 SGHTA, CDR2 FQGTGA. This sequence was found in a woman in her forties or fifties in good health. The rearrangement links TRBV7-3 to TRBJ2-2; 12 bases match TRBD2. Source material: blood. The CDR3 nucleotides are TGTGCCAGCAGCTTGACTAGCGGGAGTAATACCGGGGAGCTGTTTTTT. Its translation: CASSLTSGSNTGELFF. Using reference TRBV7-3 and TRBJ2-2 for the parts outside the CDR3, the full variable domain is GAGVSQTPSNKVTEKGKYVELRCDPISGHTALYWYRQSLGQGPEFLIYFQGTGAADDSGLPNDRFFAVRPEGSVSTLKIQRTERGDSAVYLCASSLTSGSNTGELFFGEGSRLTVL.